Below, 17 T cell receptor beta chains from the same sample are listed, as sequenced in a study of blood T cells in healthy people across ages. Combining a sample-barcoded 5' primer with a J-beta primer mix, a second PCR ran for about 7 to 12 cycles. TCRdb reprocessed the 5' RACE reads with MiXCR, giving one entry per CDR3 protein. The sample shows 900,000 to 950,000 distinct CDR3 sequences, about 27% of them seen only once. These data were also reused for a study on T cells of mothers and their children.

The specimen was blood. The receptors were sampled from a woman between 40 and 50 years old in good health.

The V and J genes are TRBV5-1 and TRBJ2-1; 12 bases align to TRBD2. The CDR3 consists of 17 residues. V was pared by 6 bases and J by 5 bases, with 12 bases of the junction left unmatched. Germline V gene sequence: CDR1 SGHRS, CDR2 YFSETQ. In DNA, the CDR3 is TGCGCCAGCACGACTCACCCTGCTAGCGGGGGGGACAATGAGCAGTTCTTC. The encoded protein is CASTTHPASGGDNEQFF.

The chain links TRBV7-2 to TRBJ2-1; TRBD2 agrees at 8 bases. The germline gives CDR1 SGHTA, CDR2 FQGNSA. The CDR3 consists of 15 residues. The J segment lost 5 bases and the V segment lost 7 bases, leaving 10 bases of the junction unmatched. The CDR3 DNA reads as TGTGCCAGCACCGATCGGGGGGGCTACAACAATGAGCAGTTCTTC. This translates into CASTDRGGYNNEQFF.

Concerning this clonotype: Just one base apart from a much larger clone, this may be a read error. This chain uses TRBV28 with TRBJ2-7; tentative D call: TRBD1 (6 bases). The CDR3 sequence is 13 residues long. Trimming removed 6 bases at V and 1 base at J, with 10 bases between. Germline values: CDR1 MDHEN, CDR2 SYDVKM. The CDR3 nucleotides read TGTGCCAGCAGGGGGGCAGAGTCCTACGAGCAGTACTTC. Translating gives CASRGAESYEQYF.

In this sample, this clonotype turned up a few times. CDR3 coding DNA: TGTGCCAGCAGCTTGGATCCCTCGGGACCAGATACGCAGTATTTT. This translates into CASSLDPSGPDTQYF. The gene calls are TRBV5-6 and TRBJ2-3; either TRBD1 or TRBD2 may fit D (5 bases each). Germline lookup yields CDR1 SGHDT and CDR2 YYEEEE. There are 15 residues in the CDR3. With 0 bases removed from V and 4 bases from J, the gap between germline ends came to 12 bases.

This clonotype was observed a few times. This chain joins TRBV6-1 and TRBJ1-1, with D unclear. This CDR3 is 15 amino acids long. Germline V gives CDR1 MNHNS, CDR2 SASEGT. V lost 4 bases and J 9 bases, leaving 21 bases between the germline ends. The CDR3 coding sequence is TGTGCCAGCAGTGGAAACGGGTGGCAGTCGACGAAAGCTTTCTTT. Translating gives CASSGNGWQSTKAFF.

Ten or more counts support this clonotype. The CDR3 coding sequence is TGTGCCAGCAGTTTAAGCCTACAGGGCCCCAACTACTACGAGCAGTACTTC. This encodes CASSLSLQGPNYYEQYF. The chain is built from TRBV27 and TRBJ2-7, with D perhaps matching TRBD1 (6 bases). Germline CDR1 reads MNHEY; CDR2 reads SMNVEV (reference sequence). This CDR3 is built from 17 residues. V was cut by 2 bases and J by 3 bases, with 20 bases left in between.

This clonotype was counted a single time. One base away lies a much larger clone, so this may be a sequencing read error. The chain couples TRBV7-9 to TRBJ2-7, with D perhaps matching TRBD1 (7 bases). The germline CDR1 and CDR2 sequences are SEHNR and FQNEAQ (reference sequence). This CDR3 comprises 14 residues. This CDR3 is CACSPTGGRGDQYF. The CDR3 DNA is TGTGCCTGCAGCCCAACCGGCGGCAGGGGGGACCAGTACTTC.

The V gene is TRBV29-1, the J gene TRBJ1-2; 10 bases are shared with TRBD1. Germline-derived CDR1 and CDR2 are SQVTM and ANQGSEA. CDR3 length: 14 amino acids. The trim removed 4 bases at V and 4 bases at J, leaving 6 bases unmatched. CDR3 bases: TGCAGCGTTGGACTCCGGGACAGGGGCTATGGCTACACCTTC. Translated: CSVGLRDRGYGYTF.

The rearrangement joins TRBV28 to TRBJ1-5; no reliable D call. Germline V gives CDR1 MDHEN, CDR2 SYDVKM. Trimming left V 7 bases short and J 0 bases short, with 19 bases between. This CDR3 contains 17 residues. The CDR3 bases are TGTGCCAGCACCCTCACCATGGGAGGTTATAGCAATCAGCCCCAGCATTTT. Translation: CASTLTMGGYSNQPQHF.

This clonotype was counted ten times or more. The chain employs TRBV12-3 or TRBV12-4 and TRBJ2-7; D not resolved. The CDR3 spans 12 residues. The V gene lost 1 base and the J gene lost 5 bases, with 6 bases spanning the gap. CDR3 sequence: CASSLGKDEQYF. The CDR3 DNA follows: TGTGCCAGCAGTTTAGGGAAGGACGAGCAGTACTTC.

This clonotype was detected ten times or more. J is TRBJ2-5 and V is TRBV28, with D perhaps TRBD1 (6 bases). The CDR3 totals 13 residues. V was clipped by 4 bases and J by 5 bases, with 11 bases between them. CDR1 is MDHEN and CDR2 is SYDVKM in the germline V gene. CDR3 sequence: CASSSGRGETQYF. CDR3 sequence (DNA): TGTGCCAGCAGTTCGGGCAGGGGCGAGACCCAGTACTTC.

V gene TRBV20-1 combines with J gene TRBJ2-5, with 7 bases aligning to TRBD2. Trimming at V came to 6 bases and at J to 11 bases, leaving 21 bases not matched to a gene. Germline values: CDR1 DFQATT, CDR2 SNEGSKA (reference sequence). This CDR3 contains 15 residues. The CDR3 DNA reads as TGCAGTGCCCTCGAGGACGGGGACTACCCTCGGGAGCAGTACTTC. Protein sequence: CSALEDGDYPREQYF.

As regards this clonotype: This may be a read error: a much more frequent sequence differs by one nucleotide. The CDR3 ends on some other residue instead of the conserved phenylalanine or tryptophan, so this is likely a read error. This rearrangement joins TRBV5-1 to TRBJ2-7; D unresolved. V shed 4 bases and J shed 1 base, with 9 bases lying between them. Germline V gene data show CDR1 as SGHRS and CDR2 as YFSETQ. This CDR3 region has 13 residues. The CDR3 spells CASSLETSYEQYC. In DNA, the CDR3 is TGCGCCAGCAGCCTCGAGACGTCCTACGAGCAGTACTGC.

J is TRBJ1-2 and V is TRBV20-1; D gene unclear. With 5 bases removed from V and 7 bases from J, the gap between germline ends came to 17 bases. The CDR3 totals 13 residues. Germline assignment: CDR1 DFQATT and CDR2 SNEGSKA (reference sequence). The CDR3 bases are TGCAGTGCTTTACAAGATTCGTACTCTGGCTACACCTTC. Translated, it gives CSALQDSYSGYTF.

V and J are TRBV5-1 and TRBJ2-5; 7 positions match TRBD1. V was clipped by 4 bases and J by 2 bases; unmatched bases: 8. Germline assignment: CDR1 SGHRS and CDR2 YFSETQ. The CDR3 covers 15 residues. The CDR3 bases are TGCGCCAGCAGCCGGGGACAGTATGATCAAGAGACCCAGTACTTC. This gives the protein CASSRGQYDQETQYF.

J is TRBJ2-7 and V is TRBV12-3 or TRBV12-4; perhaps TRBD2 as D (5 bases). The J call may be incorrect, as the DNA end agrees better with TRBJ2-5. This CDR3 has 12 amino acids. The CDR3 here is CASSLNEGTQYF. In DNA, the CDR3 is TGTGCCAGCAGTTTGAATGAGGGGACCCAGTACTTC.

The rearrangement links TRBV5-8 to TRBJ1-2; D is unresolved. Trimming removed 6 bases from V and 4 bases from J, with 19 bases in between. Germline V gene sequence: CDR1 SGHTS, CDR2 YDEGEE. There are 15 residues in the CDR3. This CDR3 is CASNPRTSSGYGYTF. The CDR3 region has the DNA TGTGCCAGCAACCCCCGGACCAGTTCGGGCTATGGCTACACCTTC.